A single T cell receptor (beta chain) is shown here with its context. Sequencing was performed with immunoSEQ multiplex PCR; in TCRdb, only in-frame clones are kept and a portion is missing. The sample contains 600,000 to 750,000 clones, about two thirds of which appear only once. V was clipped by 4 bases and J by 8 bases, with 10 bases between them. The CDR3 sequence is 12 residues long. Germline loops: CDR1 LNHDA, CDR2 SQIVND (reference sequence). The data derive from a study of shared clonotypes between healthy human individuals. The clonotype originates from a woman in her 30s in good health. This chain joins TRBV19 and TRBJ2-3; D gene ambiguous. Sequencing used memory CD4+ T cells sorted from blood. Indicated subset: CD45RA-negative fraction. CDR3 nucleotides: TGTGCCAGTAGTACCGAAGTTGGTACGCAGTATTTT. It translates to CASSTEVGTQYF.